A selection of T cell receptor beta chains follows, all from one sample in a study of cytomegalovirus exposure and HLA in healthy donors. Here immunoSEQ multiplex PCR was the method, and the copy in TCRdb shows in-frame clones only, minus some. The table shows 150,000 to 200,000 clones, with roughly 77% occurring only once. Source material: PBMCs. The receptors were gathered from a woman aged 45-65 years in good health and CMV-seronegative. The CDR3 runs from the conserved cysteine through the conserved F or W. A D gene is named only where the DNA matches it firmly. Where a row states a size, it is once, few, many or the class of an expanded clone; other rows omit it.

TRBV5-6	TRBJ2-7	few	TRBD1	CASSLVWDSSSYEQYF	TGTGCCAGCAGCTTGGTATGGGACAGTAGCTCCTACGAGCAGTACTTC
TRBV6-1	TRBJ1-2	.	.	CASRIQGNYGYTF	TGTGCCAGCAGGATACAGGGTAACTATGGCTACACCTTC
TRBV14	TRBJ2-6	.	TRBD1	CASSRYTGALGSGANVLTF	TGTGCCAGCAGTCGCTATACAGGGGCGTTGGGTTCTGGGGCCAACGTCCTGACTTTC
TRBV5-1	TRBJ2-7	.	TRBD1	CASNLQTGAYEQYF	TGCGCCAGCAACTTACAGACAGGGGCCTACGAGCAGTACTTC
TRBV5-4	TRBJ2-1	.	TRBD2	CASSQGLAGDYNEQFF	TGTGCCAGCAGCCAGGGACTAGCGGGGGACTACAATGAGCAGTTCTTC
TRBV6-1	TRBJ2-3	.	.	CASQLGLLSTDTQYF	TGTGCCAGTCAATTGGGACTTTTGAGCACAGATACGCAGTATTTT
TRBV2	TRBJ1-4	.	.	CASSSVITSEKLFF	TGTGCCAGCAGTTCAGTCATTACCAGTGAAAAACTGTTTTTT
TRBV7-2	TRBJ2-7	.	.	CASSLPQGSASYEQYF	TGTGCCAGCAGCTTACCTCAGGGTTCTGCCTCCTACGAGCAGTACTTC
TRBV7-9	TRBJ1-2	.	.	CASRGVNYGYTF	TGTGCCAGCAGAGGGGTAAACTATGGCTACACCTTC
TRBV6-4	TRBJ1-2	.	.	CASSSEPNYGYTF	TGTGCCAGCAGCTCCGAGCCTAACTATGGCTACACCTTC
TRBV13	TRBJ2-7	few	.	CASSFDSYEQYF	TGTGCCAGCAGCTTCGACAGCTACGAGCAGTACTTC
TRBV6-5	TRBJ1-2	many	TRBD1	CASSFLPGQGHYGYTF	TGTGCCAGCAGTTTCCTTCCGGGACAGGGTCACTATGGCTACACCTTC
TRBV4-1	TRBJ1-2	.	TRBD1	CASSQVLQTGDGYGYTF	TGCGCCAGCAGCCAAGTTCTTCAAACAGGGGACGGCTATGGCTACACCTTC
TRBV7-9	TRBJ2-2	.	TRBD1	CASNGGGTGNTGELFF	TGTGCCAGCAACGGGGGCGGGACAGGGAACACCGGGGAGCTGTTTTTT
TRBV6-5	TRBJ1-1	.	TRBD1	CASSSGQGAGGTEAFF	TGTGCCAGCAGTTCGGGACAGGGGGCTGGGGGCACTGAAGCTTTCTTT
TRBV9	TRBJ2-1	.	TRBD1	CASSTRDSSYNEQFF	TGTGCCAGCAGCACTAGGGACAGCTCCTACAATGAGCAGTTCTTC
TRBV28	TRBJ1-1	.	.	CASRSPYAQIEAFF	TGTGCCAGCAGGAGTCCCTATGCTCAAATTGAAGCTTTCTTT
TRBV11-1	TRBJ2-1	.	TRBD2	CASSPGGTSGRREQFF	TGTGCCAGCAGCCCCGGGGGGACTAGCGGGAGACGGGAGCAGTTCTTC
TRBV28	TRBJ1-4	once	TRBD1	CASSFKGAREKLFF	TGTGCCAGCAGTTTTAAGGGGGCGCGGGAAAAACTGTTTTTT
TRBV5-1	TRBJ1-2	.	TRBD1	CASSLAGQGDGYTF	TGCGCCAGCAGCTTGGCCGGACAGGGGGATGGCTACACCTTC
TRBV7-6	TRBJ2-1	.	TRBD2	CASSRTSGGYNEQFF	TGTGCCAGCAGCCGGACTAGCGGGGGTTACAATGAGCAGTTCTTC
TRBV7-3	TRBJ2-1	few	TRBD2	CASSPYRVGSGSSGQFF	TGTGCCAGCAGCCCCTACCGGGTCGGTAGCGGGAGTAGCGGGCAGTTCTTC
TRBV19	TRBJ1-2	.	.	CASRSTGVYGYTF	TGTGCCAGTAGATCGACAGGAGTCTATGGCTACACCTTC
TRBV6-5	TRBJ2-7	.	TRBD2	CASSLGTSGGLYEQYF	TGTGCCAGCAGTTTAGGGACTAGCGGGGGGCTGTACGAGCAGTACTTC
TRBV6-6	TRBJ2-7	.	TRBD1	CASSSPGTGFSYEQYF	TGTGCCAGCAGTTCCCCCGGGACAGGGTTTTCCTACGAGCAGTACTTC
TRBV4-2	TRBJ1-5	.	.	CASSQDRTGDNQPQHF	TGTGCCAGCAGCCAAGATAGAACGGGGGACAATCAGCCCCAGCATTTT
TRBV6-1	TRBJ2-3	few	TRBD1	CAGGQDSTDTQYF	TGTGCCGGCGGACAGGATAGCACAGATACGCAGTATTTT
TRBV7-2	TRBJ2-5	.	TRBD2	CASSLAVGGRETQYF	TGTGCCAGCAGCTTAGCCGTCGGGGGGAGGGAGACCCAGTACTTC
TRBV14	TRBJ1-4	.	.	CASSPTKKNEKLFF	TGTGCCAGCAGCCCGACAAAGAAAAATGAAAAACTGTTTTTT
TRBV6-5	TRBJ2-7	few	.	CASSYVSGSYEQYF	TGTGCCAGCAGTTACGTGAGCGGGTCCTACGAGCAGTACTTC
TRBV5-5	TRBJ2-2	.	TRBD1	CASSLGPTGGRTGELFF	TGTGCCAGCAGCTTGGGTCCAACAGGGGGCAGAACCGGGGAGCTGTTTTTT
TRBV19	TRBJ2-2	.	.	CASSPRTGAGELFF	TGTGCCAGTAGTCCCAGGACGGGAGCCGGGGAGCTGTTTTTT
TRBV6-6	TRBJ2-3	.	.	CASSHTDTQYF	TGTGCCAGCAGTCACACAGATACGCAGTATTTT
TRBV2	TRBJ1-6	.	.	CASSPWRAGTNSPLHF	TGTGCCAGCAGTCCTTGGAGGGCAGGGACCAATTCACCCCTCCACTTT
TRBV5-1	TRBJ1-2	.	.	CASSLGTANYGYTF	TGCGCCAGCAGCTTGGGGACAGCTAACTATGGCTACACCTTC
TRBV5-4	TRBJ2-5	.	TRBD1	CASSKGTGLETQYF	TGTGCCAGCAGTAAAGGGACAGGGCTAGAGACCCAGTACTTC
TRBV6-1	TRBJ1-6	.	.	CASSPAAGVNSPLHF	TGTGCCAGCTCCCCAGCGGCAGGAGTTAATTCACCCCTCCACTTT
TRBV5-1	TRBJ2-7	.	TRBD2	CATSSGGSSYEQYF	TGCGCCACCTCTAGCGGGGGGTCCTCCTACGAGCAGTACTTC
TRBV6-1	TRBJ1-1	few	.	CASSEFGSSVAEAFF	TGTGCCAGCAGTGAATTTGGCAGCAGCGTGGCTGAAGCTTTCTTT
TRBV7-6	TRBJ1-1	.	.	CASILGGGTEAFF	TGTGCCAGCATTCTAGGGGGGGGCACTGAAGCTTTCTTT